Listed here is a single T cell receptor (beta chain). Its specific antigen is unknown. There are no base qualities to consult, and no much larger clone falls within one base. The CDR3 holds 16 amino acids from the cysteine to the phenylalanine. Only CDR3 DNA remains: 48 bases, in frame from the first base. The germline V gene yields KGHSY for CDR1 and FQNENV for CDR2. V has 0 bases trimmed and J has 5 bases trimmed; junction bases matching no gene number 4. The CDR3 regions of human TCRbeta chains were analyzed by immunosequencing. From the authors' description of their analysis: TCRs in the repertoires were matched against a reference library of SARS-CoV-2-specific TCRs that had been generated with the MIRA antigen-specificity platform. Breadth was defined as the fraction of unique TCRs that were SARS-CoV-2-associated, and depth was defined as the fraction of total T cells that were SARS-CoV-2-associated. Using the MIRA data, every spike-specific TCR was mapped to the spike region that the TCR reacted to and assigned to either a CD4 or a CD8 class. Log10-transformed breadth and depth values were compared by one-way ANOVA with Sidak's multiple comparisons tests. TCRdb carries this immuneACCESS record with in-frame sequences only. Its versions omit some clonotypes, under half of them owing to an unresolved V gene in the studies checked, with the rest unexplained. The D gene and trimming were derived from the DNA, and the V and J assignments and clone size from that table. Here the sample has some 120,000 clones; roughly 90% occur a single time. Of the sample, roughly 4.7% falls within the top ten clones.

The meaning of the sample's time point label: baseline before first vaccination. The vaccinee samples were drawn from two UK trials, COV001 and COV002, one of which was a single-blind randomized controlled phase 2/3 trial testing AZD1222 (ChAdOx1 nCoV-19) in healthy adults. For TCRbeta chain sequencing, PBMC samples were collected from trial participants at day 0 and at day 28 after the second dose. This sample is part of a study of T cell responses to AZD1222 COVID-19 vaccine (dated by TCRdb to about 2021). Regarding the complete study: AZD1222 recipients given second doses at about 4 weeks or at about 12 weeks were pooled, since spike-specific TCR depth and breadth were not found to differ between the two schedules. Enrollment into the trials was organized by age into subgroups of 18-55, 56-69 and 70-plus years, and those subgroups contained roughly 140, 27 and 60 TCR-sequenced participants, respectively. A total of 233 trial participants underwent TCR sequencing, of whom nearly 210 received two doses of AZD1222 and some 26 received two doses of the MenACWY control vaccine.

Results and caveats for the whole study, not just this receptor: The 56-69-year group was small, and its depth increase did not reach significance, likely because of low power. Spike-specific TCR breadth and depth rose significantly after two AZD1222 doses compared with day 0 and with MenACWY recipients. Participants were mostly white British, with more females than males. The authors suggested clonal diversity may have been underestimated. The whole spike protein was spanned by vaccine-associated CD4 TCRs, and dominant responses were seen in regions 160-218 and 743-854. Epitopes outside the regions mutated in the B.1.351 and B.1.1.7 variants were reportedly recognized by nearly half of the unique spike-specific TCRs. Conclusions about previously exposed vaccinees are limited because only five to seven AZD1222 recipients were SARS-CoV-2 seropositive at baseline. Because no samples from the day 14 peak response were available, repertoires could be characterized only after the peak T cell response.

The chain is encoded by TRBV16 joined to TRBJ1-2; 12 central bases correspond to TRBD1. The source material was peripheral blood, sampled on day 0 of AZD1222 vaccination. This TCR was recovered from an adult in good health. The DNA sequence reads TGTGCCAGCAGCCAATCGGGGACAGGGGGCCTTTATGGCTACACCTTC. It specifies CASSQSGTGGLYGYTF. The entire variable domain, with the stretches around the CDR3 drawn from the reference TRBV16 and TRBJ1-2 proteins, is GEEVAQTPKHLVRGEGQKAKLYCAPIKGHSYVFWYQQVLKNEFKFLISFQNENVFDETGMPKERFSAKCLPNSPCSLEIQATKLEDSAVYFCASSQSGTGGLYGYTFGSGTRLTVV.